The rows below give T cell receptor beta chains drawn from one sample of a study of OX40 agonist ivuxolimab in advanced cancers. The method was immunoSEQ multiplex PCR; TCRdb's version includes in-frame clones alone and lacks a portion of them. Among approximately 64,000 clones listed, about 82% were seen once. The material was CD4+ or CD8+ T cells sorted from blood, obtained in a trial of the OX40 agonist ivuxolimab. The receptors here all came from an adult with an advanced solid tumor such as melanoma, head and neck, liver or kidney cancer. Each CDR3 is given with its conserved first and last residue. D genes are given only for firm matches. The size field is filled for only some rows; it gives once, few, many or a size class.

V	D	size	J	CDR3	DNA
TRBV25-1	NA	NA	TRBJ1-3	CASRGDAGNTIYF	TGTGCCAGCAGAGGGGACGCAGGAAACACCATATATTTT
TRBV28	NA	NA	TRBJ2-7	CASMAGYVEYF	TGTGCCAGCATGGCGGGATACGTGGAGTACTTC
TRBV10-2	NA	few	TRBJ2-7	CASSESGGDGEQYF	TGCGCCAGCAGTGAGTCCGGGGGTGATGGCGAGCAGTACTTC
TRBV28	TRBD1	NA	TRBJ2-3	CASSTQDRGLADTQYF	TGTGCCAGCAGTACCCAGGACAGGGGGTTGGCAGATACGCAGTATTTT
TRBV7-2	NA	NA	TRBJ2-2	CASRGTSGGYTGELFF	TGTGCCAGCAGAGGTACTTCGGGCGGATACACCGGGGAGCTGTTTTTT
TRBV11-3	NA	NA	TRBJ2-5	CASSDLRGLETQYF	TGTGCCAGCAGCGACTTACGAGGGCTAGAGACCCAGTACTTC
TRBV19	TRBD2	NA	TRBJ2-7	CASSIVLAGAYEQYF	TGTGCCAGTAGTATAGTTCTAGCGGGAGCCTACGAGCAGTACTTC
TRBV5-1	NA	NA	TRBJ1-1	CASSSLGPSTEAFF	TGCGCCAGCAGTTCCTTGGGGCCGAGCACTGAAGCTTTCTTT
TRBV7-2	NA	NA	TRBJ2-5	CASSLGRKETQYF	TGTGCCAGCAGCTTAGGGAGGAAAGAGACCCAGTACTTC
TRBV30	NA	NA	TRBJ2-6	CAWTSAFRVSGANVLTF	TGTGCCTGGACTTCGGCGTTTCGAGTGTCTGGGGCCAACGTCCTGACTTTC
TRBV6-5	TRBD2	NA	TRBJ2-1	CASRHSGRGKYEQFF	TGTGCCAGCAGACATAGCGGGAGGGGAAAATATGAGCAGTTCTTC
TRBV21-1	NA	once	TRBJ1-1	CASSKKGQGPYEAFF	TGTGCCAGCAGCAAAAAGGGACAGGGGCCTTATGAAGCTTTCTTT
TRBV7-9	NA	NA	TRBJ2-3	CASSLGQGGDTQYF	TGTGCCAGCAGCTTAGGACAGGGAGGGGATACGCAGTATTTT
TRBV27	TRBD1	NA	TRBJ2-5	CASSLEAGTGRYQETQYF	TGTGCCAGCAGTTTAGAAGCGGGGACAGGGAGGTACCAAGAGACCCAGTACTTC
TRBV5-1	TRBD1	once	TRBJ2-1	CASSPQGARSYNEQFF	TGCGCCAGCAGCCCTCAGGGGGCTAGGTCCTACAATGAGCAGTTCTTC
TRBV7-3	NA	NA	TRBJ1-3	CASSLTLGTFGNTIYF	TGTGCCAGCAGCTTAACTCTCGGGACATTTGGAAACACCATATATTTT
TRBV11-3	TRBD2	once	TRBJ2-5	CASSPGLAGGETQYF	TGTGCCAGCAGCCCCGGACTAGCGGGAGGAGAGACCCAGTACTTC
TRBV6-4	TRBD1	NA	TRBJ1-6	CARTGGADNSPLHF	TGTGCCAGGACAGGGGGCGCGGATAATTCACCCCTCCACTTT
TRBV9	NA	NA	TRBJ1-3	CASSSGNTIYF	TGTGCCAGCAGCTCTGGAAACACCATATATTTT
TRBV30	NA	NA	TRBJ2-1	CAWLGFGQGGINEQFF	TGTGCCTGGTTGGGGTTCGGGCAGGGGGGAATCAATGAGCAGTTCTTC
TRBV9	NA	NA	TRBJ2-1	CASSVGPTLASHNEQFF	TGTGCCAGCAGCGTAGGACCGACTCTAGCCAGCCACAATGAGCAGTTCTTC
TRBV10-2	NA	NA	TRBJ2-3	CAARGTGTQDTQYF	TGCGCCGCCCGGGGTACAGGAACACAAGATACGCAGTATTTT
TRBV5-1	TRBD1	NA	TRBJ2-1	CASSGQGVDEQFF	TGCGCCAGCTCGGGACAGGGGGTGGATGAGCAGTTCTTC
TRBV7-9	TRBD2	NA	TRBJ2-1	CASSRETSGRAYEQFF	TGTGCCAGCAGCCGGGAAACTAGCGGGAGGGCCTATGAGCAGTTCTTC
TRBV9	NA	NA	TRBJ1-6	CASSVSSYNSPLHF	TGTGCCAGCAGCGTATCCTCCTATAATTCACCCCTCCACTTT
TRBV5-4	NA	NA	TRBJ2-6	CACPGSGANVLTF	TGTGCCTGTCCCGGGTCTGGGGCCAACGTCCTGACTTTC
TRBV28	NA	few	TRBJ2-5	CASRWGRQETQYF	TGTGCCAGCAGGTGGGGGCGCCAAGAGACCCAGTACTTC
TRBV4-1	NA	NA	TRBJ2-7	CASSQDRRGLPYEQYF	TGCGCCAGCAGCCAAGATAGGAGGGGGCTACCATACGAGCAGTACTTC
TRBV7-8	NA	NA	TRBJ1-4	CASSPPGRERTF	TGTGCCAGCAGCCCCCCTGGGAGGGAAAGGACTTTT
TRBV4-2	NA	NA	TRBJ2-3	CASSQVTEDTQYF	TGTGCCAGCAGCCAAGTTACGGAGGATACGCAGTATTTT
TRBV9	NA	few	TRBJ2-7	CASSATGTHTYEQYF	TGTGCCAGCAGCGCCACCGGGACCCACACCTACGAGCAGTACTTC
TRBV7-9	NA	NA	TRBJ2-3	CASRPLQDTQYF	TGTGCCAGCAGACCGTTACAAGATACGCAGTATTTT
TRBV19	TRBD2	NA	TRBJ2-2	CATGRLAGVDGELFF	TGTGCCACCGGCCGACTAGCGGGAGTCGACGGGGAGCTGTTTTTT
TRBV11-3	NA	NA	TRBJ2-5	CASSLDSVAETQYF	TGTGCCAGCAGCTTAGACTCGGTTGCAGAGACCCAGTACTTC
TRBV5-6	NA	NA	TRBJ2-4	CASSFSPGNIQYF	TGTGCCAGCAGCTTTTCCCCGGGTAACATTCAGTACTTC
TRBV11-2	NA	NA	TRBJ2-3	CASSLSLIGDTQYF	TGTGCCAGCAGCTTATCGCTGATAGGGGATACGCAGTATTTT
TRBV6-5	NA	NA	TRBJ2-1	CASRLGRSDNEQFF	TGTGCCAGCCGACTTGGGCGGAGTGACAATGAGCAGTTCTTC
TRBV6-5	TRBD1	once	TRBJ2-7	CASTGTVSYEQYF	TGTGCCAGCACCGGGACAGTCTCGTACGAGCAGTACTTC
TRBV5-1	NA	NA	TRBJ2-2	CASSLVRVAGELFF	TGCGCCAGCAGCTTAGTACGGGTTGCCGGGGAGCTGTTTTTT
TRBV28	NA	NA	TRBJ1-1	CASSTSEEIVAFF	TGTGCCAGCAGTACCTCAGAAGAGATAGTTGCTTTCTTT